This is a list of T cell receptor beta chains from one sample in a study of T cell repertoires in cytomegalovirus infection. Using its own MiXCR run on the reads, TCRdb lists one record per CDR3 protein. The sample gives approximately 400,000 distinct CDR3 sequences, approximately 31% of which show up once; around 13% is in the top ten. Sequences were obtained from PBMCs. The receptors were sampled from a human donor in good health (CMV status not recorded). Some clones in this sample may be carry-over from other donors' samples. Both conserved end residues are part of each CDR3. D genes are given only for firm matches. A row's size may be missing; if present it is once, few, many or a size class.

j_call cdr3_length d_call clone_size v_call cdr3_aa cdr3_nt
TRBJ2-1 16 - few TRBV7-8 CASSEQRAISDNEQFF TGTGCCAGCAGCGAGCAGAGGGCAATCTCCGACAATGAGCAGTTCTTC
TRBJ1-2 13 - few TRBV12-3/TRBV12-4 CASSFSPNYGYTF TGTGCCAGCAGTTTCTCCCCAAACTATGGCTACACCTTC
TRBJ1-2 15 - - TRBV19 CASSIRENYLHGYTF TGTGCCAGTAGTATTAGGGAAAACTACCTCCATGGCTACACCTTC
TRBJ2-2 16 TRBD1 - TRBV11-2 CASSLAGTGITGELFF TGTGCCAGCAGCTTAGCCGGGACAGGAATCACCGGGGAGCTGTTTTTT
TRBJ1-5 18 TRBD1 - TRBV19 CASSIGTMSGTGNQPQHF TGTGCCAGTAGTATCGGCACTATGTCGGGGACAGGCAATCAGCCCCAGCATTTT
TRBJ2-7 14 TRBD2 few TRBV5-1 CASSSRTSVHEQYF TGCGCCAGCAGCTCACGGACTAGCGTTCACGAGCAGTACTTC
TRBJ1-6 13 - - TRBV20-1 CSARVGDNSPLHF TGCAGTGCTAGAGTGGGCGATAATTCACCCCTCCACTTT
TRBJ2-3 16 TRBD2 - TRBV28 CASSLFVGGNLDTQYF TGTGCCAGCAGTTTATTTGTGGGGGGGAACCTAGATACGCAGTATTTT
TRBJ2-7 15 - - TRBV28 CASSLSGTHPYEQYF TGTGCCAGCAGTCTCTCCGGGACACACCCGTACGAGCAGTACTTC
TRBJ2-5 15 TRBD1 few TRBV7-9 CASSFVQGARETQYF TGTGCCAGCAGCTTTGTTCAGGGGGCGCGGGAGACCCAGTACTTC
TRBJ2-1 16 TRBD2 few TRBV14 CASSQDSRGGAHEQFF TGTGCCAGCAGCCAAGATTCCCGCGGGGGGGCCCATGAGCAGTTCTTC
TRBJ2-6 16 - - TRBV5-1 CASSLASFSGANVLTF TGCGCCAGCAGCTTGGCTAGCTTTTCTGGGGCCAACGTCCTGACTTTC